The 15 T cell receptor beta chains listed next were all sequenced from one sample in a study of post-analysis software for immune sequencing data. The antigens of these receptors remain unknown. Study results and limitations: When patients were compared with controls, about 5 TRBV segments were more frequent, TRBV5-6, TRBV5-1 and TRBV20-1 among them.

Built from TCR beta cDNA, the libraries had unique molecular identifiers in them. TCRdb reprocessed the PCR reads with MiXCR, giving one entry per CDR3 protein. The table records roughly 650,000 distinct CDR3 sequences, around 60% of them present only once. The sample was blood. These receptors were collected from a girl aged 2-10 years with multiple sclerosis.

The chain links TRBV7-8 to TRBJ2-7; TRBD2 is a possible D gene (6 bases). Germline CDR1 and CDR2: SGHVS and FQNEAQ. The CDR3 totals 17 residues. The germline V and J ends were trimmed by 5 bases and 1 base, with 21 bases remaining between them. CDR3 sequence reads: CASSEGSVGDWSYEQYF. The DNA of the CDR3 is TGTGCCAGCAGCGAAGGGTCGGTCGGGGACTGGTCCTACGAGCAGTACTTC.

The V gene is TRBV7-9, the J gene TRBJ2-5; no definite D call. Germline V gene data show CDR1 as SEHNR and CDR2 as FQNEAQ (reference sequence). This CDR3 region has 14 residues. V lost 1 base and J lost 2, with 8 bases in between. In DNA, the CDR3 is TGTGCCAGCAGCTTAGGGACGATGCAAGAGACCCAGTACTTC. Residues: CASSLGTMQETQYF.

The rearrangement links TRBV9 to TRBJ2-1, with a tentative D call TRBD1 (5 bases). V was pared by 0 bases and J by 5 bases, with 12 bases between. The CDR3 spans 15 residues. Germline V CDR1 and CDR2: SGDLS, YYNGEE. The DNA for the CDR3 is TGTGCCAGCAGCGTAGGGTTGGGGCAAAACAATGAGCAGTTCTTC. It yields the protein CASSVGLGQNNEQFF.

This clonotype was seen a handful of times. J is TRBJ2-1 and V is TRBV7-9; D is ambiguous. Germline V CDR1 and CDR2: SEHNR, FQNEAQ (reference sequence). V was cut by 5 bases and J by 3 bases, with 11 bases left in between. This CDR3 has 14 amino acids. This chain's CDR3 is CASSAFSLYNEQFF. The CDR3 nucleotides are TGTGCCAGCAGCGCATTCAGCCTCTACAATGAGCAGTTCTTC.

The V gene is TRBV14, the J gene TRBJ1-1, with D unclear. This CDR3 has 15 amino acids. V dropped 5 bases and J dropped 7 bases, with 20 bases sitting between them. Germline loops: CDR1 SGHDN, CDR2 FVKESK. Here the CDR3 DNA reads TGTGCCAGCAGCACCCGGGGAGCGAGCCTGTTTGAAGCTTTCTTT. It encodes CASSTRGASLFEAFF.

The chain combines TRBV4-2 with TRBJ2-7; TRBD2 aligns across 14 bases. Looked up from germline, CDR1 is LGHNA and CDR2 is YNFKEQ. V gave up 0 bases and J gave up 3 bases; unmatched junction bases: 10. The CDR3 runs to 19 residues. In nucleotides, the CDR3 is TGTGCCAGCAGCCAAGACGCGACTAGCGGGAGGGCTACCCACTACGAGCAGTACTTC. Protein product: CASSQDATSGRATHYEQYF.

This chain uses TRBV30 with TRBJ2-5; perhaps TRBD1 as D (6 bases). Near its end, the DNA agrees better with TRBJ2-7, so the J call may be wrong. The germline CDR1 and CDR2 sequences are GTSNPN and SVGIG (reference sequence). The CDR3 has 15 amino acids. The CDR3 bases are TGTGCCTGGAGTTTCTCCGGACAGAAATCCCCCGAGCAGTACTTC. Residues: CAWSFSGQKSPEQYF.

In this sample, this clonotype turned up a few times. One end of the junction is discordant with germline, which a read error may explain. The genes are TRBV14 and TRBJ2-5, with D possibly TRBD2 on 5 matching bases. The germline V gene has CDR1 SGHDN and CDR2 FVKESK. The length of the CDR3 is 15 residues. The CDR3 spells CASSQVVGEQETQYF. The CDR3 DNA is TGTGCCAGCAGTCAAGTTGTCGGGGAACAAGAGACCCAGTACTTC.

The J gene is TRBJ2-1, the V gene TRBV7-3, with D perhaps given as TRBD1 or TRBD2 (5 bases each). Germline V gene sequence: CDR1 SGHTA, CDR2 FQGTGA. The V end was cut by 0 bases, the J end by 4 bases, with 10 bases between. CDR3 size: 15 residues. The DNA for the CDR3 is TGTGCCAGCAGCTTAACGGGGGATAGGTACAATGAGCAGTTCTTC. As protein: CASSLTGDRYNEQFF.

V is TRBV20-1 and J is TRBJ2-4; the D gene is possibly TRBD2 (5 bases). CDR3 length: 15 amino acids. Looked up from germline, CDR1 is DFQATT and CDR2 is SNEGSKA (reference sequence). The V and J ends lost 0 bases and 0 bases respectively, with 9 bases between them. The CDR3 protein is CSAREPGLAKNIQYF. The CDR3 DNA sequence: TGCAGTGCTAGAGAGCCGGGGTTAGCCAAAAACATTCAGTACTTC.

The J gene is TRBJ2-5, the V gene TRBV20-1; 12 positions agree with TRBD2. From germline, CDR1 is DFQATT and CDR2 SNEGSKA (reference sequence). V lost 1 base, J lost 11 bases, and 11 bases stayed unmatched. The CDR3 runs to 15 residues. The CDR3 DNA reads as TGCAGTGCTAGAGCACTAGCGGGGGGCCCGTCGGAGCAGTACTTC. Translating it yields CSARALAGGPSEQYF.

This sequence joins TRBV20-1 and TRBJ1-1; TRBD1 aligns across 11 bases. J was trimmed by 4 bases and V by 4 bases; bases with no gene match: 5. This CDR3 contains 14 residues. Germline CDR1 and CDR2: DFQATT and SNEGSKA (reference sequence). This chain's CDR3 is CSATSGTGGTEAFF. CDR3 DNA: TGCAGTGCTACATCCGGGACAGGGGGCACTGAAGCTTTCTTT.

The chain joins TRBV29-1 to TRBJ1-2, with D perhaps matching TRBD1 (6 bases). This CDR3 spans 12 amino acids. V lost 4 bases to trimming and J lost 6 bases, with 12 bases between them. Germline assignment: CDR1 SQVTM and CDR2 ANQGSEA. CDR3 amino acids: CSVVGTRDGYTF. The DNA of the CDR3 is TGCAGCGTTGTTGGGACACGGGATGGCTACACCTTC. Full variable domain (remainder filled in from reference TRBV29-1 and TRBJ1-2): SAVISQKPSRDICQRGTSLTIQCQVDSQVTMMFWYRQQPGQSLTLIATANQGSEATYESGFVIDKFPISRPNLTFSTLTVSNMSPEDSSIYLCSVVGTRDGYTFGSGTRLTVV.

This clonotype showed up just a few times. The J gene is TRBJ2-1, the V gene TRBV29-1; TRBD2 matches 8 bases. J was trimmed by 4 bases and V by 2 bases; bases with no gene match: 7. Germline CDR1 is SQVTM and CDR2 is ANQGSEA. The CDR3 runs to 15 residues. CDR3 sequence (DNA): TGCAGCGTTGAACTGACCAGCGGGGGATACAATGAGCAGTTCTTC. Translation: CSVELTSGGYNEQFF.

The chain is built from TRBV5-1 and TRBJ2-3, with TRBD2 identical over 9 bases. The germline V gene encodes CDR1 SGHRS and CDR2 YFSETQ. V was clipped by 1 base and J by 4 bases; unmatched bases: 7. The CDR3 loop spans 16 amino acids. CDR3 sequence: CASSLTQRGDADTQYF. In DNA form, the CDR3 reads TGCGCCAGCAGCTTGACCCAGCGGGGGGATGCAGATACGCAGTATTTT.